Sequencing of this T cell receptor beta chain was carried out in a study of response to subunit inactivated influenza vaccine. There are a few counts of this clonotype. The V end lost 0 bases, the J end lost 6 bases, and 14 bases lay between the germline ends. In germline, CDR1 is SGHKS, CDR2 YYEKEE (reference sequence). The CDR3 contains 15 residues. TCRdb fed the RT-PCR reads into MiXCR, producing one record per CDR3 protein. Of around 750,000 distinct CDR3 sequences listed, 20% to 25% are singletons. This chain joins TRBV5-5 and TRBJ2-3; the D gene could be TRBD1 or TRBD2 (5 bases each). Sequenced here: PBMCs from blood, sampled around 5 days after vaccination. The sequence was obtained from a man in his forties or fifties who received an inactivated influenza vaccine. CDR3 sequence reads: CASSLDIGWGDTQYF. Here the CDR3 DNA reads TGTGCCAGCAGCTTGGACATCGGGTGGGGGGATACGCAGTATTTT.